Following are 27 T cell receptor beta chains from one sample sequenced in a study of low-dose radiotherapy and immunotherapy resistance in tumors. Time point here: before trial treatment. Both TCRalpha and TCRbeta chains were reverse transcribed with V-gene-specific primers. For amplifying TCRs, the PCR ran for around 20 cycles with Phusion, which was used together with a constant-region primer and the adapter on the V primers. TCRdb reprocessed the reads with MiXCR, giving one entry per CDR3 protein. The table has 75,000 to 95,000 distinct CDR3 sequences, 9% to 9.5% seen once. Sample: PBMCs, taken before treatment. The source of these receptors is a male donor with prostate cancer.

This clonotype was seen many times. The V call is TRBV28, the J call TRBJ2-7, with a weak D call TRBD2 (7 bases). Germline V gene data show CDR1 as MDHEN and CDR2 as SYDVKM. V shed 6 bases and J shed 5 bases, with 11 bases lying between them. The CDR3 runs to 12 residues. The CDR3 region is CASRGGAHEQYF. CDR3 sequence (DNA): TGTGCCAGCAGGGGGGGGGCACACGAGCAGTACTTC.

CDR3 bases: TGTGCCAGCAGTGAAAGAGGCCCCAAAGATACGCAGTATTTT. This translates into CASSERGPKDTQYF. V is TRBV6-1 and J is TRBJ2-3; D gene unclear. The V end lost 2 bases, the J end lost 5 bases, and 11 bases lay between the germline ends. CDR1 and CDR2 from the germline V gene are MNHNS and SASEGT. The CDR3 has 14 amino acids.

This clonotype was seen many times. The chain carries TRBV7-2 and TRBJ2-7, with 12 nucleotides matching TRBD2. CDR1 and CDR2 from the germline V gene are SGHTA and FQGNSA. This CDR3 has 15 residues. V lost 5 bases, J lost 4 bases, and 6 bases stayed unmatched. The DNA of the CDR3 is TGTGCCAGCAGCACGTGGACTAGCGGGGCGTACGAGCAGTACTTC. It yields the protein CASSTWTSGAYEQYF.

This clonotype appeared many times. V gene TRBV7-3 combines with J gene TRBJ1-1, with 8 nucleotides matching TRBD1. V dropped 4 bases and J dropped 5; count of bases not matched to a gene: 6. Germline V gene lookup returns CDR1 SGHTA and CDR2 FQGTGA. The CDR3 has 14 residues. The CDR3 coding sequence is TGTGCCAGCAGCTCGACAGGGGAAAGGACTGAAGCTTTCTTT. Residues: CASSSTGERTEAFF. Full variable domain (outside the CDR3, taken from reference TRBV7-3 and TRBJ1-1): GAGVSQTPSNKVTEKGKYVELRCDPISGHTALYWYRQSLGQGPEFLIYFQGTGAADDSGLPNDRFFAVRPEGSVSTLKIQRTERGDSAVYLCASSSTGERTEAFFGQGTRLTVV.

There are many counts of this clonotype. This chain joins TRBV28 and TRBJ2-3; 8 positions agree with TRBD1. J lost 1 base, V lost 4 bases, and 4 bases had no gene match. CDR3 length: 15 amino acids. Looked up from germline, CDR1 is MDHEN and CDR2 is SYDVKM. This CDR3 is CASSSPGGRTDTQYF. The CDR3 region has the DNA TGTGCCAGCAGTTCACCAGGGGGCCGCACAGATACGCAGTATTTT.

This clonotype was detected ten times or more. The V and J genes are TRBV19 and TRBJ2-1; D possibly uses TRBD1 or TRBD2 (5 bases each). This CDR3 has 13 residues. Trimming took 3 bases from V and 7 from J, leaving 10 bases between them. Germline lookup yields CDR1 LNHDA and CDR2 SQIVND (reference sequence). For the CDR3, the DNA is TGTGCCAGTAGTATTGGGGGATGGAATGAGCAGTTCTTC. It specifies CASSIGGWNEQFF.

This clonotype has ten or more counts. V and J are TRBV7-9 and TRBJ2-3; D ambiguous. This CDR3 region has 12 residues. Deletions cut 5 bases from V and 4 bases from J, with 7 bases between. Germline V CDR1 and CDR2: SEHNR, FQNEAQ (reference sequence). CDR3 nucleotide sequence: TGTGCCAGCAGCGGGGTTGCAGATACGCAGTATTTT. It codes for CASSGVADTQYF. Supplemented by reference TRBV7-9 and TRBJ2-3, the full variable domain reads DTGVSQNPRHKITKRGQNVTFRCDPISEHNRLYWYRQTLGQGPEFLTYFQNEAQLEKSRLLSDRFSAERPKGSFSTLEIQRTEQGDSAMYLCASSGVADTQYFGPGTRLTVL.

This CDR3 is CSVVGAGGYTF. As DNA, the CDR3 is TGCAGCGTTGTGGGCGCGGGGGGCTACACCTTC. V is TRBV29-1 and J is TRBJ1-2; D gene uncertain. This CDR3 is 11 amino acids long. Trimming took off 4 bases at V and 8 bases at J, with 11 bases between the two ends. CDR1 and CDR2 (germline): SQVTM, ANQGSEA.

This clonotype was seen only a few times. The chain has TRBV25-1 and TRBJ2-3; no reliable D call. Germline V gene sequence: CDR1 MGHDK, CDR2 SYGVNS. The CDR3 totals 13 residues. Between the trimmed V and J ends, which lost 0 bases and 2 bases, there was a span of 3 bases. The CDR3 loop reads CASSEYATDTQYF. In DNA form, the CDR3 reads TGTGCCAGCAGTGAATATGCCACAGATACGCAGTATTTT.

This clonotype was seen ten or more times. The V gene is TRBV3-1, the J gene TRBJ2-7; 10 bases line up with TRBD2. From germline, CDR1 is LGHDT and CDR2 YNNKEL (reference sequence). Trimming took 4 bases from V and 10 from J; bases not matched to a gene: 7. The CDR3 loop spans 13 amino acids. The CDR3 sequence is CASSPGLATDQYF. The CDR3 nucleotides read TGTGCCAGCAGCCCGGGACTAGCGACCGATCAGTACTTC.

Ten or more counts support this clonotype. The rearrangement joins TRBV30 to TRBJ2-6, with D hard to call. CDR3 size: 14 residues. Between the trimmed V and J ends, which lost 2 bases and 0 bases, there was a span of 5 bases. Germline CDR1 is GTSNPN and CDR2 is SVGIG (reference sequence). CDR3 nucleotide sequence: TGTGCCTGGAGTCGGAGCTCTGGGGCCAACGTCCTGACTTTC. Amino acid sequence: CAWSRSSGANVLTF.

This clonotype was recorded at least ten times. The V call is TRBV29-1, the J call TRBJ2-2; D possibly uses TRBD1 or TRBD2 (5 bases each). Trimming stripped 7 bases from V and 3 bases from J, with 18 bases between. The CDR3 is made up of 15 amino acids. Germline V gene data show CDR1 as SQVTM and CDR2 as ANQGSEA. CDR3 sequence: CSAARDQSHTGELFF. CDR3 bases: TGCAGCGCCGCCCGGGACCAGAGTCACACCGGGGAGCTGTTTTTT.

This clonotype was picked up many times. The genes are TRBV5-1 and TRBJ1-4, with TRBD1 matching over 7 bases. Germline CDR1 and CDR2: SGHRS and YFSETQ. This CDR3 spans 16 amino acids. V gave up 3 bases and J gave up 0 bases; unmatched junction bases: 5. This chain's CDR3 is CASSWGQTTTNEKLFF. The CDR3 coding sequence is TGCGCCAGCAGCTGGGGACAGACCACAACTAATGAAAAACTGTTTTTT.

Many counts were recorded for this clonotype. This chain uses TRBV7-2 with TRBJ2-3; D is unresolved. V lost 6 bases to trimming and J lost 3 bases, with 13 bases between them. Germline V gene sequence: CDR1 SGHTA, CDR2 FQGNSA. There are 14 residues in the CDR3. CDR3 DNA sequence: TGTGCCAGCAGGCCGACCCTGGGTACAGATACGCAGTATTTT. Amino acids: CASRPTLGTDTQYF.

This clonotype was counted many times. The chain recombines TRBV24-1 with TRBJ2-1; D unclear. This CDR3 is 11 amino acids long. Germline V lookup: CDR1 KGHDR, CDR2 SFDVKD. The germline V and J ends were trimmed by 5 bases and 7 bases, with 5 bases remaining between them. For the CDR3, the DNA is TGTGCCACCAGTGTCGTTAATGAGCAGTTCTTC. Its translation: CATSVVNEQFF.

V is TRBV5-5 and J is TRBJ2-7, with D possibly being TRBD1 (5 bases). Per germline, CDR1 SGHKS and CDR2 YYEKEE (reference sequence). The CDR3 sequence is 14 residues long. V shed 0 bases and J shed 4 bases, with 11 bases lying between them. CDR3 amino acids: CASSLAGQGYEQYF. The DNA for the CDR3 is TGTGCCAGCAGCTTGGCCGGGCAGGGTTACGAGCAGTACTTC.

In its sample, this clonotype was seen many times. This chain joins TRBV3-1 and TRBJ2-7, with a possible D match to TRBD1 (7 bases). Germline CDR1 LGHDT, CDR2 YNNKEL (reference sequence). V lost 4 bases and J 4 bases, leaving 14 bases between the germline ends. This CDR3 comprises 14 residues. CDR3 DNA: TGTGCCAGCAGCCGCGGGACAGTACCGTACGAGCAGTACTTC. Its translation is CASSRGTVPYEQYF.

This clonotype was observed many times. This chain links TRBV11-3 with TRBJ2-2; 8 nucleotides match TRBD2. This CDR3 is 16 amino acids long. With V trimmed by 5 bases and J by 6 bases, 11 bases remained unmatched. CDR1 is SGHNT and CDR2 is YENEEA in the germline V gene. The CDR3, as DNA: TGTGCCAGCAGCAGCTCGGGGGGGGCAGCCCCCGGGGAGCTGTTTTTT. It is translated as CASSSSGGAAPGELFF.

This clonotype has at least ten counts. The chain is built from TRBV7-9 and TRBJ2-1; 11 bases map to TRBD2. CDR1 and CDR2 (germline): SEHNR, FQNEAQ (reference sequence). V trimming: 3 bases; J trimming: 8 bases; junction bases outside the gene matches: 6. The CDR3 runs 15 residues. The DNA for the CDR3 is TGTGCCAGCAGCTTTACTAGCGGGAGAATGGATGAGCAGTTCTTC. Translation: CASSFTSGRMDEQFF.

The sample holds many counts of this clonotype. The CDR3 DNA reads TGTGCCAGCAGTAAGAATGAGCTCGCAAACACTGAAGCTTTCTTT. Its protein is CASSKNELANTEAFF. The V and J genes are TRBV27 and TRBJ1-1; D unresolved. V lost 5 bases, J lost 2 bases, and 15 bases lay in between. This CDR3 contains 15 residues. Germline-derived CDR1 and CDR2 are MNHEY and SMNVEV (reference sequence).

The rearrangement joins TRBV24-1 to TRBJ2-1; no firm D call. CDR3 length equals 11 residues. V lost 6 bases and J 7 bases, leaving 6 bases between the germline ends. Germline assignment: CDR1 KGHDR and CDR2 SFDVKD. For the CDR3, the DNA is TGTGCCACCAGTCCCGGGAATGAGCAGTTCTTC. The encoded protein is CATSPGNEQFF.

The chain carries TRBV7-2 and TRBJ1-1, with D unresolved. Trimming took off 1 base at V and 4 bases at J, with 4 bases between the two ends. Germline lookup yields CDR1 SGHTA and CDR2 FQGNSA. The CDR3 spans 12 residues. DNA of the CDR3: TGTGCCAGCAGCTTAGTGACCACTGAAGCTTTCTTT. It specifies CASSLVTTEAFF. The full variable domain, rest sourced from reference TRBV7-2 and TRBJ1-1, is GAGVSQSPSNKVTEKGKDVELRCDPISGHTALYWYRQSLGQGLEFLIYFQGNSAPDKSGLPSDRFSAERTGGSVSTLTIQRTQQEDSAVYLCASSLVTTEAFFGQGTRLTVV.

This clonotype was counted many times. The chain carries TRBV30 and TRBJ2-2; no definite D call. Germline CDR1 is GTSNPN and CDR2 is SVGIG (reference sequence). This CDR3 spans 17 amino acids. V lost 3 bases and J 5 bases, leaving 22 bases between the germline ends. CDR3: CAWRFASSRVETGELFF. The CDR3 DNA reads as TGTGCCTGGAGGTTTGCGTCCAGTAGGGTAGAAACCGGGGAGCTGTTTTTT.

This clonotype was picked up many times. V and J are TRBV24-1 and TRBJ2-1, with TRBD2 as a possible D gene (5 bases). CDR1 and CDR2 (germline): KGHDR, SFDVKD. The CDR3 extends over 14 amino acids. Trimming removed 5 bases at V and 4 bases at J, with 11 bases between. The CDR3 DNA sequence: TGTGCCACCAGTGTTGCTAGCAGATACAATGAGCAGTTCTTC. Its translation is CATSVASRYNEQFF.

This clonotype was seen repeatedly, ten times or more. This rearrangement joins TRBV28 to TRBJ2-2; 9 positions agree with TRBD1. V was pared by 6 bases and J by 5 bases, with 10 bases of the junction left unmatched. Germline values: CDR1 MDHEN, CDR2 SYDVKM. CDR3 length: 16 residues. The CDR3 nucleotides are TGTGCCAGCAGGAGCCCGGGACAGGGCATAACCGGGGAGCTGTTTTTT. Residues: CASRSPGQGITGELFF.

This rearrangement joins TRBV5-1 to TRBJ1-2; TRBD1 might be the D (5 bases). The ends were cut back, 0 bases at V and 6 bases at J, with 9 bases in the middle. Germline values: CDR1 SGHRS, CDR2 YFSETQ. This CDR3 contains 13 residues. CDR3 sequence: CASSLGGPDGYTF. DNA of the CDR3: TGCGCCAGCAGCTTGGGGGGCCCGGATGGCTACACCTTC.

This clonotype was picked up many times. This sequence joins TRBV29-1 and TRBJ2-3; 7 bases match TRBD1. V trimming: 3 bases; J trimming: 2 bases; junction bases outside the gene matches: 5. Per the germline V gene, CDR1 is SQVTM and CDR2 is ANQGSEA. The length of the CDR3 is 14 residues. The CDR3 DNA follows: TGCAGCGTTGAGGGACAGACTACCACAGATACGCAGTATTTT. Translation gives CSVEGQTTTDTQYF.